These 19 T cell receptor beta chains came from one sample sequenced in a study of T cells in women clearing cervical HPV infection. Generated by immunoSEQ multiplex PCR, the TCRdb table keeps only in-frame clones and is missing some. This sample lists about 22,000 clones; its ten largest clones have 9% to 15%. The specimen was blood buffy coat. The receptors originated from a woman between 18 and 70 years old with a cervical HPV16 infection that either progressed to CIN3+ or cleared (not recorded which).

Note on this clone: With the read ending 3 residues before the CDR3 end, the germline J gene is used to fill in that end. The chain couples TRBV2 to TRBJ2-3, with D tentatively TRBD1 (6 bases). CDR1 and CDR2 from the germline V gene are SNHLY and FYNNEI. This CDR3 is built from 12 residues. The DNA read from the CDR3 is TGTGCCAGCCACAGGGCCCAAGAGACG. Translated, it gives CASHRAQET. Given in full, the CDR3 is CASHRAQETQYF.

Details on this clone: Coverage ceases 3 residues before the CDR3 finishes, and the germline J gene fills in the end. This chain uses TRBV27 with TRBJ2-7, with 9 bases matching TRBD1. The germline gives CDR1 MNHEY, CDR2 SMNVEV (reference sequence). V gave up 5 bases and J gave up 5 bases; unmatched junction bases: 10. The CDR3 loop spans 15 amino acids. CDR3 in amino acids: CASSPFQGTGNEQYF. The DNA read from the CDR3 is TGTGCCAGCAGTCCATTTCAGGGGACAGGGAACGAG.

As concerns this clone: With the read ending 3 residues before the CDR3 end, the germline J gene is used to fill in that end. V gene TRBV7-2 combines with J gene TRBJ1-2, with no clear D. CDR3 length equals 15 residues. Per germline, CDR1 SGHTA and CDR2 FQGNSA. The CDR3 bases that were read are TGTGCCAGCAGCATGACTAGCGGGAGTTTCTTGGAC. This gives the protein CASSMTSGSFLD. The complete CDR3 sequence is CASSMTSGSFLDYTF.

Of note for this clone: The missing CDR3 end, 3 residues past where the read stops, is filled in from the germline J gene. V and J are TRBV7-6 and TRBJ2-1; the D gene is possibly TRBD2 (7 bases). Trimming pared 2 bases from V and 8 bases from J, leaving 19 bases between. The length of the CDR3 is 16 residues. The V gene's germline CDR1 is SGHVS and CDR2 FNYEAQ. The CDR3 DNA, read in part, is TGTGCCAGCAGCTTATTGGGGGGGGCCTCCAGCGATGAG. It encodes CASSLLGGASSDE. The CDR3 in its entirety is CASSLLGGASSDEQFF.

Note on this clone: The read gets to within 3 residues of the CDR3 end, and the germline J gene fills in the rest. This chain connects TRBV30 to TRBJ2-7, with D maybe TRBD1 (7 bases). The ends were cut back, 1 base at V and 2 bases at J, with 15 bases in the middle. The germline V gene has CDR1 GTSNPN and CDR2 SVGIG (reference sequence). This CDR3 contains 15 residues. This CDR3 is CAWSGHRGGAYEQYF. CDR3 bases read: TGTGCCTGGAGTGGCCACAGGGGAGGAGCCTACGAG. Supplemented by reference TRBV30 and TRBJ2-7, the full variable domain reads SQTIHQWPATLVQPVGSPLSLECTVEGTSNPNLYWYRQAAGRGLQLLFYSVGIGQISSEVPQNLSASRPQDRQFILSSKKLLLSDSGFYLCAWSGHRGGAYEQYFGPGTRLTVT.

Worth noting for this clone: The read is 3 residues too short to cover the CDR3 end, so that end is filled in from the germline J gene. The V gene is TRBV6-1, the J gene TRBJ2-1; D may be TRBD2 (5 bases). Germline V gives CDR1 MNHNS, CDR2 SASEGT. With 2 bases removed from V and 4 bases from J, the gap between germline ends came to 18 bases. CDR3 length: 17 residues. Here the CDR3 reads CASSEQDGLTIYNEQFF. CDR3 DNA (partial): TGTGCCAGCAGTGAACAGGATGGACTGACAATTTACAATGAG.

Turning to this clone: From the germline J gene comes the end of the CDR3, since the read stops 3 residues before it. J is TRBJ1-2 and V is TRBV7-9; 7 bases match TRBD1. The CDR3 is 14 residues long. Germline V gene sequence: CDR1 SEHNR, CDR2 FQNEAQ (reference sequence). Trimming removed 5 bases from V and 6 bases from J; junction bases left unmatched: 9. The DNA read from the CDR3 is TGTGCCAGCAGCCGCAGGGGGAAAAGAGATGGC. The encoded protein is CASSRRGKRDG. The entire CDR3 sequence reads CASSRRGKRDGYTF.

Comments on this clone: From the germline J gene comes the end of the CDR3, since the read stops 3 residues before it. This rearrangement joins TRBV27 to TRBJ2-2; D is uncertain. CDR1 is MNHEY and CDR2 is SMNVEV in the germline V gene (reference sequence). This CDR3 has 14 residues. V lost 0 bases and J lost 6, with 8 bases in between. The CDR3 region is CASSLSKGSGELFF. The DNA read from the CDR3 is TGTGCCAGCAGTTTATCGAAGGGTTCCGGGGAG.

Turning to this clone: With the read ending 3 residues before the CDR3 end, the germline J gene is used to fill in that end. This chain links TRBV9 with TRBJ1-2; 7 bases agree with TRBD1. The V gene's germline CDR1 is SGDLS and CDR2 YYNGEE. The J segment lost 5 bases and the V segment lost 3 bases, leaving 16 bases of the junction unmatched. The CDR3 totals 17 residues. The CDR3 spells CASSAAGTVGTRYGYTF. CDR3 DNA, as far as it was read: TGTGCCAGCAGCGCAGCCGGGACAGTCGGAACTCGATATGGC. Together with reference TRBV9 and TRBJ1-2, the CDR3 gives the full variable domain: DSGVTQTPKHLITATGQRVTLRCSPRSGDLSVYWYQQSLDQGLQFLIQYYNGEERAKGNILERFSAQQFPDLHSELNLSSLELGDSALYFCASSAAGTVGTRYGYTFGSGTRLTVV.

With respect to this clone: The sequenced fragment ends 3 residues before the CDR3 boundary, so the rest is inferred from the germline J gene. Distinct nucleotide sequences in the sample also encode this CDR3. The chain couples TRBV18 to TRBJ1-3; D not resolved. This CDR3 is 16 amino acids long. Looked up from germline, CDR1 is KGHSH and CDR2 is LQKENI. Deletions cut 3 bases from V and 0 bases from J, with 12 bases between. Partial CDR3 DNA: TGTGCCAGCTCACCGATGACACTTAACTCTGGAAACACC. Translating gives CASSPMTLNSGNT. The complete CDR3 reads CASSPMTLNSGNTIYF. Complete variable domain (other parts from reference TRBV18 and TRBJ1-3): NAGVMQNPRHLVRRRGQEARLRCSPMKGHSHVYWYRQLPEEGLKFMVYLQKENIIDESGMPKERFSAEFPKEGPSILRIQQVVRGDSAAYFCASSPMTLNSGNTIYFGEGSWLTVV.

On this clone: The read comes to an end 3 residues before the CDR3 does, leaving the germline J gene to fill in the end. The chain couples TRBV30 to TRBJ1-1; 9 bases map to TRBD1. Germline-derived CDR1 and CDR2 are GTSNPN and SVGIG (reference sequence). The V gene end was trimmed by 1 base and the J gene end by 3 bases; junction bases not matched to a gene: 6. CDR3 length: 15 residues. Here the CDR3 reads CAWSDYDRGYTEAFF. Incomplete CDR3 DNA: TGTGCCTGGAGTGATTATGACAGGGGGTACACTGAA.

A remark on this clone: The read finishes 3 residues shy of the CDR3 end, and the germline J gene is used to complete it. J is TRBJ2-3 and V is TRBV19; TRBD1 or TRBD2 may be the D gene (5 bases each). V was cut by 7 bases and J by 3 bases, with 14 bases left in between. The CDR3 length is 14 residues. Germline CDR1 reads LNHDA; CDR2 reads SQIVND (reference sequence). CDR3 DNA (partial): TGTGCCAGTACTCCCGCGAGGGGAACAGATACG. Amino acids: CASTPARGTDT. From start to end, the CDR3 is CASTPARGTDTQYF.

Points on this clone: The read is 3 residues too short to cover the CDR3 end, so that end is filled in from the germline J gene. The chain joins TRBV9 to TRBJ1-1, with 10 bases fitting TRBD1. V trimming: 0 bases; J trimming: 7 bases; junction bases outside the gene matches: 6. The CDR3 contains 15 residues. Germline V gene sequence: CDR1 SGDLS, CDR2 YYNGEE. The CDR3 loop is CASSVGVTGGFEAFF. CDR3 bases read: TGTGCCAGCAGCGTAGGCGTGACAGGGGGCTTTGAA.

To note about this clone: From the germline J gene comes the end of the CDR3, since the read stops 3 residues before it. V is TRBV5-1 and J is TRBJ2-2; D unclear. The CDR3 totals 14 residues. Looked up from germline, CDR1 is SGHRS and CDR2 is YFSETQ. The part of the CDR3 DNA that was read is TGCGCCAGCAGCTTGGCCTCCTCTAATTCACCG. It specifies CASSLASSNSP. The entire CDR3 protein reads CASSLASSNSPLFF.

Regarding this clone: Coverage ceases 3 residues before the CDR3 finishes, and the germline J gene fills in the end. The chain carries TRBV24-1 and TRBJ2-7, with D maybe TRBD1 (6 bases). The CDR3 has 15 amino acids. Trimming took 5 bases from V and 4 from J, leaving 17 bases between them. Germline CDR1 KGHDR, CDR2 SFDVKD. The CDR3 bases that were read are TGTGCCACCAGTGTAGGCCAGGGGCCTTCGTACGAG. Translation gives CATSVGQGPSYE. The complete CDR3 protein is CATSVGQGPSYEQYF.

Of note for this clone: The read terminates 3 residues before the CDR3 end, so the remaining end is supplied by the germline J gene. The rearrangement uses TRBV9 and TRBJ2-3, with 10 bases lining up with TRBD2. The CDR3 runs to 16 residues. Germline V CDR1 and CDR2: SGDLS, YYNGEE. V lost 3 bases, J lost 1 base, and 5 bases stayed unmatched. This CDR3 reads CASSAGGTSGTDTQYF. The sequenced CDR3 bases are TGTGCCAGCAGCGCGGGGGGGACTAGCGGCACAGATACG. Based on the CDR3 plus reference TRBV9 and TRBJ2-3, the full variable domain is DSGVTQTPKHLITATGQRVTLRCSPRSGDLSVYWYQQSLDQGLQFLIQYYNGEERAKGNILERFSAQQFPDLHSELNLSSLELGDSALYFCASSAGGTSGTDTQYFGPGTRLTVL.

By frequency, this clone registers medium-sized. The missing CDR3 end, 3 residues past where the read stops, is filled in from the germline J gene. This chain connects TRBV18 to TRBJ1-2, with TRBD1 as a possible D gene (5 bases). The CDR3 runs to 13 residues. V was trimmed by 2 bases and J by 2 bases, leaving 6 bases between them. Per germline, CDR1 KGHSH and CDR2 LQKENI. This chain's CDR3 is CASSPGGNYGYTF. CDR3 DNA, as far as it was read: TGTGCCAGCTCACCAGGGGGGAACTATGGC.

With respect to this clone: Coverage ceases 3 residues before the CDR3 finishes, and the germline J gene fills in the end. This chain connects TRBV20-1 to TRBJ2-2, with D possibly being TRBD1 (6 bases). The CDR3 runs 16 residues. Per the germline V gene, CDR1 is DFQATT and CDR2 is SNEGSKA (reference sequence). CDR3 loop: CSATDSSTSGANVLFF. Incomplete CDR3 DNA: TGCAGTGCTACGGACAGCTCAACGTCTGGGGCCAACGTG.

Remarks on this clone: The read finishes 3 residues shy of the CDR3 end, and the germline J gene is used to complete it. The chain couples TRBV7-2 to TRBJ1-2, with 9 nucleotides matching TRBD1. V was pared by 7 bases and J by 6 bases, with 6 bases of the junction left unmatched. This CDR3 region has 13 residues. Germline CDR1 reads SGHTA; CDR2 reads FQGNSA. The sequenced part of the CDR3 DNA is TGTGCCAGCACCCGGGACAGGGCGAATGGC. Translation gives CASTRDRANG. In full, the CDR3 is CASTRDRANGYTF.